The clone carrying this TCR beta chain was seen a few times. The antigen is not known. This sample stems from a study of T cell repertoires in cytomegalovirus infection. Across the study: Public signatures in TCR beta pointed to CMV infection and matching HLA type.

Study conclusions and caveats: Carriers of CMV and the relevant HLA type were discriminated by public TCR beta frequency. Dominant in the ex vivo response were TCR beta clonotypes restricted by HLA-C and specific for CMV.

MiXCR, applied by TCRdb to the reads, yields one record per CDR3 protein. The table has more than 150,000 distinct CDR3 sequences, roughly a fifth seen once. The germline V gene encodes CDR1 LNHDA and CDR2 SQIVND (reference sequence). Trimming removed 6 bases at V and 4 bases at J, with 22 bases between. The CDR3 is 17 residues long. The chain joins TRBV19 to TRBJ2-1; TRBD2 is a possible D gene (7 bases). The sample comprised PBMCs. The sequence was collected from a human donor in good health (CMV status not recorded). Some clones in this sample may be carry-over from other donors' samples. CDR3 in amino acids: CASSPLRGGVGYNEQFF. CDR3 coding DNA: TGTGCCAGTAGCCCCCTGAGGGGGGGAGTAGGTTACAATGAGCAGTTCTTC.